One and the same sample provided the 31 T cell receptor beta chains below, sequenced in a study of T cell responses to AZD1222 COVID-19 vaccine. Sequencing was performed with immunoSEQ multiplex PCR; in TCRdb, only in-frame clones are kept and a portion is missing. The sample gives 35,000 to 55,000 clones, nearly 85% of which show up once; 45% to 60% is in the top ten. The specimen comprised peripheral blood, sampled on day 0 of AZD1222 vaccination. Receptors were obtained from an adult in good health.

This sequence joins TRBV29-1 and TRBJ2-1; a possible D gene is TRBD1 (5 bases). The V and J ends lost 6 bases and 4 bases respectively, with 10 bases between them. The CDR3 has 12 residues. The V gene's germline CDR1 is SQVTM and CDR2 ANQGSEA. The CDR3 sequence: CSVQDRYNEQFF. The CDR3 DNA sequence: TGCAGCGTCCAAGACAGATACAATGAGCAGTTCTTC.

This clone appeared once. The V and J genes are TRBV6-2 or TRBV6-3 and TRBJ2-1, with D hard to call. The CDR3 runs to 15 residues. The germline V gene encodes CDR1 MNHEY and CDR2 SVGEGT. V was trimmed by 0 bases and J by 3 bases, leaving 9 bases between them. The CDR3 region is CASSYSAEYYNEQFF. CDR3 coding DNA: TGTGCCAGCAGTTACTCGGCAGAATACTACAATGAGCAGTTCTTC.

The V and J genes are TRBV6-1 and TRBJ2-1; 7 bases align to TRBD2. The germline V gene has CDR1 MNHNS and CDR2 SASEGT. J gave up 2 bases and V 4 bases, and 11 bases lay outside the gene matches. This CDR3 has 17 amino acids. This CDR3 reads CASSAWGVSGAYNEQFF. DNA for the CDR3: TGTGCCAGCAGTGCCTGGGGTGTAAGCGGGGCCTACAATGAGCAGTTCTTC.

This clone was detected only a few times. V is TRBV5-1 and J is TRBJ2-2, with D possibly being TRBD1 or TRBD2 (5 bases each). The germline V gene has CDR1 SGHRS and CDR2 YFSETQ. The CDR3 length is 16 residues. V lost 0 bases and J 0 bases, leaving 9 bases between the germline ends. The CDR3 DNA reads TGCGCCAGCAGCTTGGGATCGGGGCCGAACACCGGGGAGCTGTTTTTT. This encodes CASSLGSGPNTGELFF.

This clone was picked up one time. The chain combines TRBV19 with TRBJ1-5; 9 bases match TRBD1. Unmatched junction bases numbered 11, after V lost 4 bases and J lost 7 bases. CDR3 length equals 16 residues. CDR1 is LNHDA, CDR2 SQIVND, per germline (reference sequence). In DNA, the CDR3 is TGTGCCAGTAGTAAGAGGACAGGGGCAAATACGCAGCCCCAGCATTTT. The encoded protein is CASSKRTGANTQPQHF.

This clone was observed a handful of times. The chain combines TRBV5-1 with TRBJ2-7; TRBD2 agrees at 7 bases. Looked up from germline, CDR1 is SGHRS and CDR2 is YFSETQ. The trim removed 4 bases at V and 3 bases at J, leaving 7 bases unmatched. The CDR3 covers 14 residues. CDR3 bases: TGCGCCAGCAGCCAAAGCGGGATGGGCTACGAGCAGTACTTC. Its protein product is CASSQSGMGYEQYF.

The chain recombines TRBV5-5 with TRBJ2-7; D is perhaps TRBD1 (6 bases). The CDR3 runs 14 residues. Germline CDR1 SGHKS, CDR2 YYEKEE (reference sequence). The V gene lost 0 bases and the J gene lost 2 bases, with 9 bases spanning the gap. In DNA, the CDR3 is TGTGCCAGCAGCTTGGACGCAGGGGCCTACGAGCAGTACTTC. Translation: CASSLDAGAYEQYF. Using reference TRBV5-5 and TRBJ2-7 for the parts outside the CDR3, the full variable domain is DAGVTQSPTHLIKTRGQQVTLRCSPISGHKSVSWYQQVLGQGPQFIFQYYEKEERGRGNFPDRFSARQFPNYSSELNVNALLLGDSALYLCASSLDAGAYEQYFGPGTRLTVT.

This chain links TRBV2 with TRBJ2-3, with D tentatively TRBD1 (5 bases). CDR1 is SNHLY, CDR2 FYNNEI, per germline. Trimming shortened V by 3 bases and J by 2 bases, and 12 bases separated the two germline ends. The CDR3 is 15 residues long. DNA of the CDR3: TGTGCCAGCAGTGAGGGCAGGGCAGACACAGATACGCAGTATTTT. It yields the protein CASSEGRADTDTQYF.

This chain uses TRBV4-2 with TRBJ2-7; no clear D gene. Germline assignment: CDR1 LGHNA and CDR2 YNFKEQ. The CDR3 covers 15 residues. V lost 1 base to trimming and J lost 3 bases, with 13 bases between them. This chain's CDR3 is CASSQVGNEDYEQYF. CDR3 nucleotides: TGTGCCAGCAGCCAAGTCGGAAATGAAGACTACGAGCAGTACTTC.

This clone was counted once. This chain links TRBV28 with TRBJ2-7, with D maybe TRBD2 (6 bases). Trimming pared 5 bases from V and 2 bases from J, leaving 13 bases between. The CDR3 extends over 14 amino acids. The germline gives CDR1 MDHEN, CDR2 SYDVKM. This chain's CDR3 is CASSPPGRPYEQYF. The DNA of the CDR3 is TGTGCCAGCAGTCCCCCCGGGAGACCCTACGAGCAGTACTTC. Variable domain in full (rest from reference TRBV28 and TRBJ2-7): DVKVTQSSRYLVKRTGEKVFLECVQDMDHENMFWYRQDPGLGLRLIYFSYDVKMKEKGDIPEGYSVSREKKERFSLILESASTNQTSMYLCASSPPGRPYEQYFGPGTRLTVT.

This clone was seen once. V and J are TRBV6-2 or TRBV6-3 and TRBJ1-6; tentatively, D is TRBD1 (6 bases). The CDR3 runs 15 residues. Per germline, CDR1 MNHEY and CDR2 SVGEGT. The V end was cut by 4 bases, the J end by 4 bases, with 11 bases between. CDR3 amino acids: CASSFRDTYNSPLHF. In DNA form, the CDR3 reads TGTGCCAGCAGTTTCCGGGACACTTATAATTCACCCCTCCACTTT.

This clone was observed once. One end of the junction is discordant with germline, which a read error may explain. The rearrangement links TRBV7-7 to TRBJ2-5, with D unclear. The CDR3 loop spans 14 amino acids. Germline values: CDR1 SSHAT, CDR2 FNYEAQ (reference sequence). CDR3 sequence reads: CASSLALEQETQYF. Written as DNA, the CDR3 is TGTGCTAGCAGCTTAGCCTTAGAACAAGAGACCCAGTACTTC.

This chain uses TRBV12-5 with TRBJ2-1, with TRBD2 matching 8 bases. The trim removed 5 bases at V and 8 bases at J, leaving 2 bases unmatched. Germline loops: CDR1 LGHNT, CDR2 FRNRAP. The CDR3 has 12 amino acids. The CDR3 nucleotides read TGTGCTAGTGGTACGGGGGGGGATGAGCAGTTCTTC. This translates into CASGTGGDEQFF.

This clone was seen a single time. A read error may produce the germline difference seen at one junction end. The chain uses TRBV7-7 and TRBJ2-5, with 14 bases lining up with TRBD2. Germline-derived CDR1 and CDR2 are SSHAT and FNYEAQ (reference sequence). There are 16 residues in the CDR3. CDR3 amino acids: CASSRGLAGGRETQYF. The CDR3 DNA reads TGTGCTAGCAGCCGAGGACTAGCGGGGGGAAGGGAGACCCAGTACTTC.

V is TRBV29-1 and J is TRBJ2-5; 11 nucleotides line up with TRBD2. The trim removed 6 bases at V and 3 bases at J, leaving 6 bases unmatched. This CDR3 is built from 14 residues. The germline V gene has CDR1 SQVTM and CDR2 ANQGSEA. In nucleotides, the CDR3 is TGCAGCGTCACCGGGACTAGCGGAAAAGAGACCCAGTACTTC. This gives the protein CSVTGTSGKETQYF.

The CDR3 nucleotides read TGTGCCAGCATAGTGGGACTAGCGGGAGGGAGGGCAATAGATACGCAGTATTTT. It codes for CASIVGLAGGRAIDTQYF. The V call is TRBV2, the J call TRBJ2-3; TRBD2 aligns across 16 bases. The germline V gene has CDR1 SNHLY and CDR2 FYNNEI. V lost 7 bases and J lost 5; bases outside the gene matches: 12. The CDR3 is 18 residues long.

This clone is termed medium-sized. This chain uses TRBV6-1 with TRBJ2-5; 11 bases align to TRBD1. The length of the CDR3 is 16 residues. The V gene's germline CDR1 is MNHNS and CDR2 SASEGT. With V trimmed by 4 bases and J by 5 bases, 9 bases remained unmatched. CDR3 protein: CASSGRSDRGLETQYF. In nucleotides, the CDR3 is TGTGCCAGCAGTGGGAGGTCGGACAGGGGGCTTGAGACCCAGTACTTC.

The genes are TRBV18 and TRBJ2-7; TRBD1 is a possible D gene (5 bases). The germline CDR1 and CDR2 sequences are KGHSH and LQKENI. The CDR3 consists of 13 residues. The V gene lost 4 bases and the J gene lost 6 bases, with 13 bases spanning the gap. This CDR3 is CASSHEQGSEQYF. As DNA, the CDR3 is TGTGCCAGCTCACACGAGCAGGGTAGCGAGCAGTACTTC.

This chain links TRBV21-1 with TRBJ2-4; the D call TRBD1 from the table was never checked on the DNA. TRBV21-1 is a pseudogene. CDR3 length: 15 amino acids. CDR3 in amino acids: CASSKGGQSKNIQYF. CDR3 DNA: TGTGCCAGCAGCAAAGGGGGACAGTCCAAAAACATTCAGTACTTC.

Only a few counts were recorded for this clone. The chain recombines TRBV27 with TRBJ2-7; the match to TRBD2 covers 8 bases. From germline, CDR1 is MNHEY and CDR2 SMNVEV (reference sequence). V was pared by 2 bases and J by 6 bases, with 9 bases of the junction left unmatched. The CDR3 sequence is 15 residues long. CDR3 in amino acids: CASSLARTSRLEQYF. CDR3 DNA sequence: TGTGCCAGCAGTTTAGCCCGGACTAGCAGGCTCGAGCAGTACTTC.

This clone was seen a few times. The chain links TRBV28 to TRBJ2-7; a weak D match, TRBD1 (6 bases). Per the germline V gene, CDR1 is MDHEN and CDR2 is SYDVKM. V dropped 3 bases and J dropped 0 bases, with 9 bases sitting between them. This CDR3 spans 14 amino acids. CDR3 DNA: TGTGCCAGCAGTTTGAGGGACAACTCCTACGAGCAGTACTTC. Encoded protein: CASSLRDNSYEQYF.

The V and J genes are TRBV27 and TRBJ2-3; D might be TRBD2 (5 bases). With 8 bases removed from V and 0 bases from J, the gap between germline ends came to 12 bases. The CDR3 length is 14 residues. Germline assignment: CDR1 MNHEY and CDR2 SMNVEV (reference sequence). The CDR3 is CASRPPGSTDTQYF. CDR3 bases: TGTGCCAGCCGCCCGCCGGGGAGCACAGATACGCAGTATTTT.

This chain links TRBV7-9 with TRBJ2-2; D uncertain. Germline V gene sequence: CDR1 SEHNR, CDR2 FQNEAQ (reference sequence). The V gene lost 1 base and the J gene lost 6 bases, with 12 bases spanning the gap. This CDR3 is 15 amino acids long. DNA of the CDR3: TGTGCCAGCAGCTTAGTCGGCCTTATTGCCGGGGAGCTGTTTTTT. Its translation is CASSLVGLIAGELFF.

V and J are TRBV30 and TRBJ1-5; a possible D gene is TRBD1 (5 bases). The CDR3 runs 13 residues. V shed 2 bases and J shed 7 bases, with 12 bases lying between them. Germline assignment: CDR1 GTSNPN and CDR2 SVGIG (reference sequence). CDR3 sequence: CAWSLGEGQPQHF. The CDR3 DNA reads TGTGCCTGGAGTCTCGGGGAGGGGCAGCCCCAGCATTTT.

This sequence joins TRBV5-1 and TRBJ1-2; D uncertain. Germline CDR1 is SGHRS and CDR2 is YFSETQ. CDR3 length equals 14 residues. V shed 0 bases and J shed 6 bases, with 12 bases lying between them. CDR3 amino acids: CASSLDGVVDGYTF. The CDR3 DNA reads TGCGCCAGCAGCTTGGATGGGGTTGTTGATGGCTACACCTTC. The full variable domain, rest sourced from reference TRBV5-1 and TRBJ1-2, is KAGVTQTPRYLIKTRGQQVTLSCSPISGHRSVSWYQQTPGQGLQFLFEYFSETQRNKGNFPGRFSGRQFSNSRSEMNVSTLELGDSALYLCASSLDGVVDGYTFGSGTRLTVV.

This rearrangement joins TRBV7-2 to TRBJ2-2, with 11 bases lining up with TRBD2. The CDR3 runs 16 residues. V lost 7 bases, J lost 3 bases, and 7 bases stayed unmatched. Germline V gives CDR1 SGHTA, CDR2 FQGNSA. Written as DNA, the CDR3 is TGTGCCAGCATGACTAGCGGGGCTACGTACACCGGGGAGCTGTTTTTT. Amino acids: CASMTSGATYTGELFF.

V and J are TRBV5-4 and TRBJ1-4; tentative D call: TRBD1 (5 bases). The CDR3 runs to 14 residues. Trimming took 3 bases from V and 4 from J, leaving 10 bases between them. Germline V gene data show CDR1 as SGHNT and CDR2 as YYREEE (reference sequence). The CDR3 is CASSSDRFNEKLFF. In DNA, the CDR3 is TGTGCCAGCAGCTCCGACAGATTTAATGAAAAACTGTTTTTT.

V gene TRBV5-1 combines with J gene TRBJ2-7, with TRBD1 matching 7 bases. CDR1 is SGHRS, CDR2 YFSETQ, per germline. Unmatched junction bases numbered 9, after V lost 0 bases and J lost 6 bases. CDR3 length equals 15 residues. The CDR3 loop reads CASSLGGGQSPEQYF. The CDR3 DNA reads as TGCGCCAGCAGCTTGGGAGGGGGACAGTCCCCCGAGCAGTACTTC.

The chain uses TRBV6-5 and TRBJ2-7; perhaps TRBD2 as D (5 bases). Trimming left V 5 bases short and J 2 bases short, with 13 bases between. The germline V gene has CDR1 MNHEY and CDR2 SVGAGI. The CDR3 has 14 amino acids. CDR3 nucleotides: TGTGCCAGCAGTCCCCGCCGGGGTACCTACGAGCAGTACTTC. This encodes CASSPRRGTYEQYF.

This chain joins TRBV5-1 and TRBJ1-2; 9 bases align to TRBD1. The CDR3 is 14 residues long. Germline CDR1 SGHRS, CDR2 YFSETQ. The V segment lost 0 bases and the J segment 8 bases; nucleotides outside the gene matches: 5. This CDR3 reads CASSLDRGLEGYTF. The CDR3 DNA reads as TGCGCCAGCAGCTTGGACAGGGGGCTAGAGGGCTACACCTTC.

The chain is built from TRBV3-1 (or the pseudogene TRBV3-2) and TRBJ2-1; TRBD2 matches 7 bases. The germline V gene encodes CDR1 LGHDT and CDR2 YNNKEL (reference sequence). The CDR3 loop spans 17 amino acids. With V trimmed by 0 bases and J by 1 base, 6 bases remained unmatched. CDR3 DNA sequence: TGTGCCAGCAGCCAAGACCTTAGCGGGTATTCCTACAATGAGCAGTTCTTC. This translates into CASSQDLSGYSYNEQFF.